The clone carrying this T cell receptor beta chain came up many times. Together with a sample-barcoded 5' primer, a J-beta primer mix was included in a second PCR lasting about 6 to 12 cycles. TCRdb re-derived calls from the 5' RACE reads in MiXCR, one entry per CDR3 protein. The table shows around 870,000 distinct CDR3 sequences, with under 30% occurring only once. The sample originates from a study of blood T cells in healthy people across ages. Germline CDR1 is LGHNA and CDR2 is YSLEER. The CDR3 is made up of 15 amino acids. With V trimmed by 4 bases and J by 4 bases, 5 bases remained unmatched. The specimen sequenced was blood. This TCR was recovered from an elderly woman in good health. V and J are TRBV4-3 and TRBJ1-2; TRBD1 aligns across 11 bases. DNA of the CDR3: TGCGCCAGCAGCCCAAGGACAGGGGGCTCCTATGGCTACACCTTC. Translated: CASSPRTGGSYGYTF.